These 22 T cell receptor beta chains came from one sample sequenced in a study of blood T cell repertoires in COVID-19. The repertoire was sequenced with immunoSEQ multiplex PCR; TCRdb's copy has only in-frame clones and lacks some. Here the sample spans approximately 500,000 clones, 88% being singletons. The sequenced sample consisted of PBMCs or T cells enriched from blood (not recorded which). Receptors originate from a woman in her forties who had recovered from COVID-19.

The V gene is TRBV19, the J gene TRBJ1-1; 9 nucleotides match TRBD1. The CDR3 spans 16 residues. Germline CDR1 LNHDA, CDR2 SQIVND (reference sequence). Trimming cost V 3 bases and J 0 bases; bases outside gene matches: 5. The CDR3 sequence is CASSILQGAMNTEAFF. Here the CDR3 DNA reads TGTGCCAGTAGTATCTTACAGGGGGCGATGAACACTGAAGCTTTCTTT. Combining the CDR3 with reference TRBV19 and TRBJ1-1 gives the whole variable domain DGGITQSPKYLFRKEGQNVTLSCEQNLNHDAMYWYRQDPGQGLRLIYYSQIVNDFQKGDIAEGYSVSREKKESFPLTVTSAQKNPTAFYLCASSILQGAMNTEAFFGQGTRLTVV.

This rearrangement joins TRBV11-2 to TRBJ2-3; no clear D gene. The germline V gene encodes CDR1 SGHAT and CDR2 FQNNGV. The CDR3 sequence is 14 residues long. V shed 1 base and J shed 6 bases, with 11 bases lying between them. The CDR3 nucleotides are TGTGCCAGCAGCTTAGTAGCTAGGCGGGATACGCAGTATTTT. This codes for CASSLVARRDTQYF.

The chain employs TRBV7-9 and TRBJ1-1; D perhaps matches TRBD1 (6 bases). Germline V CDR1 and CDR2: SEHNR, FQNEAQ (reference sequence). Trimming shortened V by 4 bases and J by 4 bases, and 7 bases separated the two germline ends. The CDR3 contains 12 residues. In nucleotides, the CDR3 is TGTGCCAGCAGCTCAGGGGTCACTGAAGCTTTCTTT. This sequence encodes CASSSGVTEAFF.

The chain links TRBV11-3 to TRBJ1-1, with TRBD1 identical over 7 bases. Trimming took 7 bases from V and 4 from J; bases not matched to a gene: 12. This CDR3 spans 15 amino acids. CDR1 SGHNT and CDR2 YENEEA come from the germline V gene. CDR3: CASTTRDRLSTEAFF. The CDR3 bases are TGTGCCAGCACCACCCGGGACAGACTGTCCACTGAAGCTTTCTTT.

The chain recombines TRBV11-3 with TRBJ1-2, with D possibly matching TRBD1 (5 bases). Trimming cost V 4 bases and J 1 base, with 10 bases left between them. CDR3 length: 14 residues. The germline V gene encodes CDR1 SGHNT and CDR2 YENEEA. Here the CDR3 DNA reads TGTGCCAGCAGCTATGACAGTTTTAACTATGGCTACACCTTC. Encoded protein: CASSYDSFNYGYTF.

V is TRBV4-2 and J is TRBJ2-6; D might be TRBD1 (5 bases). Per the germline V gene, CDR1 is LGHNA and CDR2 is YNFKEQ. V lost 4 bases to trimming and J lost 4 bases, with 29 bases between them. This CDR3 comprises 21 residues. Here the CDR3 reads CASSPPLGQGSRSSGANVLTF. CDR3 bases: TGTGCCAGCAGCCCCCCGTTGGGGCAGGGATCTCGTAGTTCCGGGGCCAACGTCCTGACTTTC.

The rearrangement joins TRBV6-1 to TRBJ2-6; possibly TRBD1 for D (5 bases). CDR1 is MNHNS and CDR2 is SASEGT in the germline V gene. The CDR3 consists of 20 residues. Trimming cost V 2 bases and J 0 bases, with 20 bases left between them. The CDR3 sequence: CASSEFFITGQSSGANVLTF. CDR3 coding DNA: TGTGCCAGCAGTGAATTTTTTATAACAGGTCAAAGCTCTGGGGCCAACGTCCTGACTTTC.

This clone was seen once. CDR3 coding DNA: TGCGCCAGCAGCGTACAGGGTCCCGATACCTACGAGCAGTACTTC. Protein product: CASSVQGPDTYEQYF. The chain couples TRBV4-1 to TRBJ2-7, with D perhaps TRBD1 (6 bases). The ends were cut back, 5 bases at V and 2 bases at J, with 16 bases in the middle. Germline CDR1 reads MGHRA; CDR2 reads YSYEKL. This CDR3 is 15 amino acids long.

The J gene is TRBJ2-5, the V gene TRBV5-4; the match to TRBD2 covers 16 bases. Germline loops: CDR1 SGHNT, CDR2 YYREEE (reference sequence). J was trimmed by 5 bases and V by 4 bases; bases with no gene match: 2. The CDR3 spans 15 residues. In DNA form, the CDR3 reads TGTGCCAGCAGCCCGGGACTAGCGGGAGGGGAGACCCAGTACTTC. Its translation is CASSPGLAGGETQYF.

The chain recombines TRBV10-3 with TRBJ2-7; D may be TRBD2 (5 bases). The CDR3 runs to 12 residues. V lost 10 bases and J 2 bases, leaving 12 bases between the germline ends. The germline V gene encodes CDR1 ENHRY and CDR2 SYGVKD. Here the CDR3 DNA reads TGTGCCACCGACACGGGGACCTACGAGCAGTACTTC. Translating gives CATDTGTYEQYF.

V usage is TRBV5-1 and J usage is TRBJ1-2, with TRBD1 matching over 8 bases. The germline gives CDR1 SGHRS, CDR2 YFSETQ. The CDR3 runs 13 residues. After removal of 2 bases from V and 5 bases from J, the junction contained 2 bases not matched to a gene. The CDR3: CASSFRTGYGYTF. The CDR3 coding sequence is TGCGCCAGCAGCTTCCGGACAGGGTATGGCTACACCTTC.

The J gene is TRBJ1-1, the V gene TRBV15; 10 bases agree with TRBD1. The germline gives CDR1 LNHNV, CDR2 YYDKDF (reference sequence). This CDR3 comprises 15 residues. V dropped 3 bases and J dropped 4; count of bases not matched to a gene: 5. The CDR3 here is CATSRTGGGGTEAFF. The CDR3 coding sequence is TGTGCCACCAGCAGGACAGGGGGCGGCGGCACTGAAGCTTTCTTT.

The V gene is TRBV7-2, the J gene TRBJ1-3, with 7 bases fitting TRBD1. CDR1 SGHTA and CDR2 FQGNSA come from the germline V gene. The CDR3 extends over 15 amino acids. V was pared by 5 bases and J by 3 bases, with 7 bases of the junction left unmatched. The CDR3 DNA reads TGTGCCAGCAGCCTTGACAGGGTTCTTGGAAACACCATATATTTT. This gives the protein CASSLDRVLGNTIYF.

This clone was seen only a few times. V usage is TRBV5-1 and J usage is TRBJ1-4, with 7 bases lining up with TRBD1. The ends lost 4 bases at V and 8 bases at J; junction bases unmatched: 8. The CDR3 runs 14 residues. CDR1 and CDR2 (germline): SGHRS, YFSETQ. The CDR3 sequence: CASSRQGTEEKLFF. For the CDR3, the DNA is TGCGCCAGCAGCAGACAGGGAACGGAGGAAAAACTGTTTTTT.

The chain joins TRBV6-5 to TRBJ1-2; no definite D call. Trimming cost V 2 bases and J 6 bases, with 13 bases left between them. This CDR3 contains 14 residues. Germline V gene lookup returns CDR1 MNHEY and CDR2 SVGAGI. As DNA, the CDR3 is TGTGCCAGCAGTTACGGAACCGGGAAGAATGGCTACACCTTC. Translating it yields CASSYGTGKNGYTF.

This chain uses TRBV27 with TRBJ2-5, with TRBD1 matching 7 bases. The ends lost 2 bases at V and 1 base at J; junction bases unmatched: 4. The CDR3 contains 15 residues. Germline V gives CDR1 MNHEY, CDR2 SMNVEV (reference sequence). The CDR3 nucleotides are TGTGCCAGCAGTTTACGCAGGGGGATCCAAGAGACCCAGTACTTC. Protein: CASSLRRGIQETQYF.

V and J are TRBV5-4 and TRBJ2-1; 7 nucleotides align to TRBD2. The CDR3 is 16 amino acids. Unmatched junction bases numbered 9, after V lost 0 bases and J lost 6 bases. CDR1 is SGHNT and CDR2 is YYREEE in the germline V gene (reference sequence). For the CDR3, the DNA is TGTGCCAGCAGCTTGGCCTCGAGGGTAGCGGGCAATGAGCAGTTCTTC. Residues: CASSLASRVAGNEQFF.

The J gene is TRBJ2-3, the V gene TRBV10-2, with TRBD2 matching 8 bases. The CDR3 is 15 amino acids. J was trimmed by 2 bases and V by 7 bases; bases with no gene match: 8. Germline V lookup: CDR1 WSHSY, CDR2 SAAADI. The CDR3 region is CASTTPSGYTDTQYF. DNA of the CDR3: TGCGCCAGCACTACCCCTAGCGGGTACACAGATACGCAGTATTTT.

This chain connects TRBV10-1 to TRBJ2-7, with 7 bases that match TRBD1. The CDR3 length is 15 residues. CDR1 is WNHNN, CDR2 SYGVQD, per germline (reference sequence). V was pared by 6 bases and J by 4 bases, with 12 bases of the junction left unmatched. Written as DNA, the CDR3 is TGCGCCAGCAGCCACCGGGACAGTGCGTGGTACGAGCAGTACTTC. Protein product: CASSHRDSAWYEQYF.

The rearrangement joins TRBV19 to TRBJ2-2, with 12 bases lining up with TRBD2. The germline CDR1 and CDR2 sequences are LNHDA and SQIVND (reference sequence). V gave up 5 bases and J gave up 4 bases; unmatched junction bases: 8. The CDR3 covers 17 residues. CDR3 protein: CASSFLTSGRITGELFF. DNA of the CDR3: TGTGCCAGTAGTTTCTTGACTAGCGGGAGAATCACCGGGGAGCTGTTTTTT.

The V and J genes are TRBV4-1 and TRBJ2-3, with D unresolved. Trimming shortened V by 1 base and J by 0 bases, and 5 bases separated the two germline ends. Germline CDR1 reads MGHRA; CDR2 reads YSYEKL. CDR3 length: 14 amino acids. The CDR3 bases are TGCGCCAGCAGCCAAGCCGGGAGCACAGATACGCAGTATTTT. Amino acids: CASSQAGSTDTQYF.

This sequence joins TRBV4-3 and TRBJ1-4; TRBD1 might be the D (5 bases). The V gene's germline CDR1 is LGHNA and CDR2 YSLEER. The V gene lost 4 bases and the J gene lost 8 bases, with 20 bases spanning the gap. The CDR3 consists of 16 residues. CDR3 sequence (DNA): TGCGCCAGCAGCCCAGCCGCAGGGACTTTGGGGGAAAAACTGTTTTTT. Protein product: CASSPAAGTLGEKLFF.